This T cell receptor beta chain was captured in a study of T cells in Graves' hyperthyroidism and ophthalmopathy. Regions amplified from RNA transcripts were the TCR beta CDR3 regions. The primer set for the first-round RT-PCR of the TCR CDR3 was HTBI. TCRdb re-called the multiplex PCR reads with MiXCR, one entry per CDR3 protein. The sample has more than 300,000 distinct CDR3 sequences, approximately 17% seen once. The length of the CDR3 is 16 residues. The ends were cut back, 3 bases at V and 2 bases at J, with 17 bases in the middle. Germline CDR1 and CDR2: KGHSH and LQKENI. This TCR came from a man younger than 35 with Graves' ophthalmopathy. The V and J genes are TRBV18 and TRBJ2-7, with D perhaps given as TRBD1 or TRBD2 (5 bases each). Sequencing was carried out using blood. Here the CDR3 DNA reads TGTGCCAGCTCACCTAACACCCTTGGGACGACCTACGAGCAGTACTTC. Translated: CASSPNTLGTTYEQYF.